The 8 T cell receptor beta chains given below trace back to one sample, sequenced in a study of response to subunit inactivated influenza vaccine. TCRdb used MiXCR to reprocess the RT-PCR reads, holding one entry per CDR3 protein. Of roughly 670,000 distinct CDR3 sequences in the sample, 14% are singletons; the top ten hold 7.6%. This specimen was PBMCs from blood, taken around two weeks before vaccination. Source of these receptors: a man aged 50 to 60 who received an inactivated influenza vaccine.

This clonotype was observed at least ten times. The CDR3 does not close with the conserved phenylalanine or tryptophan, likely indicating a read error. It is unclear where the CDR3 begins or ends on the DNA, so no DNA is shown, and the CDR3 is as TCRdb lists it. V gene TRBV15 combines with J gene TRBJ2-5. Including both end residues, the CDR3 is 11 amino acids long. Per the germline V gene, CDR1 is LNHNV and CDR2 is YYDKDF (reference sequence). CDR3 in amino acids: CATKTGPKWQL.

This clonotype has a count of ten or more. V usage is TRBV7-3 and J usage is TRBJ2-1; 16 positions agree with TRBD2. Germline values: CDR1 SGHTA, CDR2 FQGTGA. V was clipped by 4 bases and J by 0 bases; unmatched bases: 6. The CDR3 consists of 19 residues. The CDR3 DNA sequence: TGTGCCAGCAGCTCGCCGGGACTAGCGGGAGGGCCCTCCTACAATGAGCAGTTCTTC. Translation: CASSSPGLAGGPSYNEQFF. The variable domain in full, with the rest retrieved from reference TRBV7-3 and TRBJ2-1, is GAGVSQTPSNKVTEKGKYVELRCDPISGHTALYWYRQSLGQGPEFLIYFQGTGAADDSGLPNDRFFAVRPEGSVSTLKIQRTERGDSAVYLCASSSPGLAGGPSYNEQFFGPGTRLTVL.

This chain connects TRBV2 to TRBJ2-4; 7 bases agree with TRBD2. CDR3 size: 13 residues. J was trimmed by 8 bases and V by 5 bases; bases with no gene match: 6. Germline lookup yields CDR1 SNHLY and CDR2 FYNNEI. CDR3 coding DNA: TGTGCCAGCAGTAAGGAGCGGGGACACATTCAGTACTTC. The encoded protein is CASSKERGHIQYF. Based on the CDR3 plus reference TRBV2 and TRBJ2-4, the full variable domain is EPEVTQTPSHQVTQMGQEVILRCVPISNHLYFYWYRQILGQKVEFLVSFYNNEISEKSEIFDDQFSVERPDGSNFTLKIRSTKLEDSAMYFCASSKERGHIQYFGAGTRLSVL.

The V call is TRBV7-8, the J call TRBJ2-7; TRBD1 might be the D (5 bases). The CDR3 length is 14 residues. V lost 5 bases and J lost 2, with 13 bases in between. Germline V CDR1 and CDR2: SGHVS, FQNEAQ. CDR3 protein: CASSPRTRTYEQYF. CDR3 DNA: TGTGCCAGCAGCCCCCGGACAAGGACCTACGAGCAGTACTTC.

The CDR3 bases are TGTGCCAGCAGCTTCAGGGGGTACTACGAGCAGTACTTC. Translating it yields CASSFRGYYEQYF. The chain combines TRBV7-9 with TRBJ2-7, with 7 bases identical to TRBD1. CDR1 is SEHNR, CDR2 FQNEAQ, per germline (reference sequence). Trimming took 3 bases from V and 3 from J; bases not matched to a gene: 2. The CDR3 runs to 13 residues.

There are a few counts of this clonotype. CDR3 sequence (DNA): TGTGCCAGCAGAGTACTTGGGGGCACCGGGGAGCTGTTTTTT. Its protein is CASRVLGGTGELFF. The chain couples TRBV28 to TRBJ2-2, with D possibly being TRBD1 or TRBD2 (5 bases each). Germline V lookup: CDR1 MDHEN, CDR2 SYDVKM. The CDR3 runs 14 residues. Trimming cost V 6 bases and J 4 bases, with 12 bases left between them. Full variable domain (outside the CDR3, taken from reference TRBV28 and TRBJ2-2): DVKVTQSSRYLVKRTGEKVFLECVQDMDHENMFWYRQDPGLGLRLIYFSYDVKMKEKGDIPEGYSVSREKKERFSLILESASTNQTSMYLCASRVLGGTGELFFGEGSRLTVL.

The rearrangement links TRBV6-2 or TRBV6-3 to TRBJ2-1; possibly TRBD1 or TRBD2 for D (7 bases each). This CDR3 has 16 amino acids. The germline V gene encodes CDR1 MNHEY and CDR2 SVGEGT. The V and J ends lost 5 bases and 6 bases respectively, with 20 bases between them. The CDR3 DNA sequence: TGTGCCAGCAGTAGCCCTTTGACAGGGAGGGGCAATGAGCAGTTCTTC. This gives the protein CASSSPLTGRGNEQFF.

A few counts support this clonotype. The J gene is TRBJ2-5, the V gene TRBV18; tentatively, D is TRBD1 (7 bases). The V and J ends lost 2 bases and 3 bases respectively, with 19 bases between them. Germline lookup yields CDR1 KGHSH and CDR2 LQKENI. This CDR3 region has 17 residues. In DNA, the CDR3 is TGTGCCAGCTCACCATTCGGACAGGTTAGGGAGGAAGAGACCCAGTACTTC. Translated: CASSPFGQVREEETQYF.